What follows are 18 T cell receptor beta chains derived from one specimen sequenced in a study of blood T cell repertoires in COVID-19. Produced via immunoSEQ multiplex PCR; TCRdb's table is partial and in-frame only. The profile shows roughly 100,000 clones, 81% of them singletons. The sample taken for sequencing was peripheral blood. The receptors were sampled from an elderly man with active or convalescent COVID-19.

The chain carries TRBV6-5 and TRBJ1-2; no reliable D call. Germline V lookup: CDR1 MNHEY, CDR2 SVGAGI. This CDR3 is built from 14 residues. Deletions cut 0 bases from V and 1 base from J, with 6 bases between. The CDR3 DNA reads TGTGCCAGCAGTTACTCCCCAGTTAACTATGGCTACACCTTC. It encodes CASSYSPVNYGYTF.

The chain uses TRBV20-1 and TRBJ2-3; TRBD2 might be the D (5 bases). The germline V and J ends were trimmed by 3 bases and 2 bases, with 18 bases remaining between them. This CDR3 has 16 residues. The V gene's germline CDR1 is DFQATT and CDR2 SNEGSKA (reference sequence). The CDR3 sequence is CSASFRTGRSTDTQYF. CDR3 in DNA: TGCAGTGCTAGTTTCAGGACTGGGCGTTCCACAGATACGCAGTATTTT.

The V gene is TRBV6-4, the J gene TRBJ1-2, with TRBD1 matching 8 bases. The CDR3 covers 16 residues. Germline CDR1 MRHNA, CDR2 SNTAGT. V lost 5 bases to trimming and J lost 4 bases; unmatched junction nucleotides: 12. The CDR3 DNA is TGTGCCAGCAGTATACCAACGGGACAGGATGCCTATGGCTACACCTTC. Its protein product is CASSIPTGQDAYGYTF.

The genes are TRBV5-1 and TRBJ2-1; 8 bases map to TRBD2. The CDR3 has 16 residues. Per the germline V gene, CDR1 is SGHRS and CDR2 is YFSETQ. V lost 4 bases to trimming and J lost 0 bases; unmatched junction nucleotides: 6. CDR3 bases: TGCGCCAGCAGCCCCGTAGCGGGGCGCTCCTACAATGAGCAGTTCTTC. Translation gives CASSPVAGRSYNEQFF.

The chain carries TRBV7-2 and TRBJ2-5; 9 nucleotides align to TRBD2. This CDR3 is built from 15 residues. V lost 4 bases, J lost 4 bases, and 7 bases stayed unmatched. Looked up from germline, CDR1 is SGHTA and CDR2 is FQGNSA. CDR3 sequence reads: CASSYPAGGAETQYF. The CDR3 bases are TGTGCCAGCAGCTACCCAGCGGGGGGAGCAGAGACCCAGTACTTC.

The chain combines TRBV19 with TRBJ1-1; TRBD1 aligns across 9 bases. The CDR3 runs 14 residues. J was trimmed by 0 bases and V by 6 bases; bases with no gene match: 2. In germline, CDR1 is LNHDA, CDR2 SQIVND (reference sequence). This CDR3 is CASRGTGLNTEAFF. The CDR3 coding sequence is TGTGCCAGTAGAGGGACAGGGCTGAACACTGAAGCTTTCTTT.

This clone showed up just a few times. The chain carries TRBV5-1 and TRBJ2-1, with no clear D. From germline, CDR1 is SGHRS and CDR2 YFSETQ. The V end lost 1 base, the J end lost 4 bases, and 6 bases lay between the germline ends. The CDR3 runs 13 residues. In DNA, the CDR3 is TGCGCCAGCAGCTTGACAGATTACAATGAGCAGTTCTTC. This translates into CASSLTDYNEQFF. The full variable domain, its missing parts supplied by reference TRBV5-1 and TRBJ2-1, is KAGVTQTPRYLIKTRGQQVTLSCSPISGHRSVSWYQQTPGQGLQFLFEYFSETQRNKGNFPGRFSGRQFSNSRSEMNVSTLELGDSALYLCASSLTDYNEQFFGPGTRLTVL.

This sequence joins TRBV14 and TRBJ2-7; TRBD1 matches at 11 bases. Germline assignment: CDR1 SGHDN and CDR2 FVKESK. The CDR3 runs to 14 residues. V lost 4 bases and J lost 6; bases outside the gene matches: 5. CDR3 region: CASSRGQGAFEQYF. The CDR3 region has the DNA TGTGCCAGCAGCCGAGGACAGGGGGCATTCGAGCAGTACTTC.

In its sample, this clone was seen once. The V and J genes are TRBV7-2 and TRBJ1-4; D uncertain. V was cut by 5 bases and J by 7 bases, with 14 bases left in between. Germline V gene lookup returns CDR1 SGHTA and CDR2 FQGNSA. There are 14 residues in the CDR3. CDR3 sequence: CASSPEIITEKLFF. The CDR3 nucleotides read TGTGCCAGCAGCCCCGAGATAATTACTGAAAAACTGTTTTTT.

J is TRBJ1-2 and V is TRBV28; 10 bases line up with TRBD1. V gave up 6 bases and J gave up 2 bases; unmatched junction bases: 9. CDR1 and CDR2 from the germline V gene are MDHEN and SYDVKM. The CDR3 sequence is 16 residues long. CDR3: CASSPTPGQGNYGYTF. CDR3 nucleotide sequence: TGTGCCAGCAGCCCTACCCCGGGACAGGGGAACTATGGCTACACCTTC.

V is TRBV28 and J is TRBJ2-7; D is possibly TRBD1 (6 bases). The CDR3 consists of 14 residues. Trimming pared 6 bases from V and 3 bases from J, leaving 15 bases between. The V gene's germline CDR1 is MDHEN and CDR2 SYDVKM. CDR3 DNA sequence: TGTGCCAGCAGACTGAGGACAGATAACTACGAGCAGTACTTC. As protein: CASRLRTDNYEQYF.

This sequence joins TRBV27 and TRBJ2-1, with D possibly being TRBD1 (7 bases). CDR1 is MNHEY and CDR2 is SMNVEV in the germline V gene (reference sequence). Trimming cost V 2 bases and J 5 bases, with 22 bases left between them. This CDR3 contains 18 residues. The CDR3 sequence is CASSLRPSGDRPNNEQFF. The CDR3 DNA sequence: TGTGCCAGCAGTTTAAGGCCCTCGGGGGACAGACCAAACAATGAGCAGTTCTTC.

J is TRBJ1-6 and V is TRBV12-3 or TRBV12-4; D is uncertain. Trimming left V 1 base short and J 11 bases short, with 9 bases between. This CDR3 contains 13 residues. The DNA of the CDR3 is TGTGCCAGCAGTTTAGGCGGGGAAACACCCCTCCACTTT. Its protein product is CASSLGGETPLHF.

This chain uses TRBV5-1 with TRBJ2-7, with D maybe TRBD1 (5 bases). In germline, CDR1 is SGHRS, CDR2 YFSETQ. The germline V and J ends were trimmed by 0 bases and 3 bases, with 10 bases remaining between them. CDR3 length: 14 amino acids. DNA of the CDR3: TGCGCCAGCAGCTTGGTTCAGGGTTTCTACGAGCAGTACTTC. Translating it yields CASSLVQGFYEQYF.

This clone was detected only once. The V and J genes are TRBV28 and TRBJ1-5; 9 bases align to TRBD1. Germline lookup yields CDR1 MDHEN and CDR2 SYDVKM. The V gene end was trimmed by 6 bases and the J gene end by 0 bases; junction bases not matched to a gene: 9. This CDR3 contains 17 residues. The CDR3 DNA is TGTGCCAGCAGAAGAGCGGGACAGGGCTATAGCAATCAGCCCCAGCATTTT. Amino acid sequence: CASRRAGQGYSNQPQHF.

This clone was observed a single time. The chain employs TRBV9 and TRBJ1-2; TRBD1 agrees at 10 bases. This CDR3 is 15 amino acids long. The germline CDR1 and CDR2 sequences are SGDLS and YYNGEE. V lost 0 bases, J lost 5 bases, and 4 bases stayed unmatched. CDR3 nucleotides: TGTGCCAGCAGCGTAGAGTTGGGACAGGGGTATGGCTACACCTTC. This gives the protein CASSVELGQGYGYTF.

Only one count was recorded for this clone. The chain joins TRBV27 to TRBJ2-3; 7 nucleotides align to TRBD2. CDR1 is MNHEY, CDR2 SMNVEV, per germline (reference sequence). CDR3 size: 15 residues. Trimming took 2 bases from V and 2 from J; bases not matched to a gene: 4. The CDR3 coding sequence is TGTGCCAGCAGTTTAATGGCGGGAGCCACAGATACGCAGTATTTT. As protein: CASSLMAGATDTQYF.

The chain has TRBV6-2 or TRBV6-3 and TRBJ2-7; 11 nucleotides match TRBD2. V shed 6 bases, J shed 3 bases, and the junction held 10 bases outside the gene matches. The CDR3 runs 16 residues. Germline V gene sequence: CDR1 MNHEY, CDR2 SVGEGT. CDR3 region: CASSRDPGLAGYEQYF. DNA of the CDR3: TGTGCCAGCAGCCGTGACCCCGGACTAGCGGGCTACGAGCAGTACTTC.